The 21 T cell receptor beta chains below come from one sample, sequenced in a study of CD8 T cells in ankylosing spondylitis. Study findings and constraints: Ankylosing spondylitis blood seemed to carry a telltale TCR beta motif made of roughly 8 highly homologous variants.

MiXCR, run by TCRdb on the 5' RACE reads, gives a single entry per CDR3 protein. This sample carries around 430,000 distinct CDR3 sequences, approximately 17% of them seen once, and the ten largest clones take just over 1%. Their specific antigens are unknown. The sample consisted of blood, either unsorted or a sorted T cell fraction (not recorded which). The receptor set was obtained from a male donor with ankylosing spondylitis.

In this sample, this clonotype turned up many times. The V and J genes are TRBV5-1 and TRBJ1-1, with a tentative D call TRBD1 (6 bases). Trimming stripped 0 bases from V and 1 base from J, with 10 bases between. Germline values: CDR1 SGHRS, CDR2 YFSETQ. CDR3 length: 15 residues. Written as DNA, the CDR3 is TGCGCCAGCAGCTTGGACGGCAGGGGGAACACTGAAGCTTTCTTT. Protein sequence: CASSLDGRGNTEAFF. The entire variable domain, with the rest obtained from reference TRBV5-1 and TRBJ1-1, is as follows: KAGVTQTPRYLIKTRGQQVTLSCSPISGHRSVSWYQQTPGQGLQFLFEYFSETQRNKGNFPGRFSGRQFSNSRSEMNVSTLELGDSALYLCASSLDGRGNTEAFFGQGTRLTVV.

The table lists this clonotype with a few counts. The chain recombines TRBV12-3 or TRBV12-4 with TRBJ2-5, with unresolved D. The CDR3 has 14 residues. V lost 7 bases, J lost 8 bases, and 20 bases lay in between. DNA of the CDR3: TGTGCCAGCACCCCCGGCCAGAACAAGAGAACCCAGTACTTC. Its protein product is CASTPGQNKRTQYF.

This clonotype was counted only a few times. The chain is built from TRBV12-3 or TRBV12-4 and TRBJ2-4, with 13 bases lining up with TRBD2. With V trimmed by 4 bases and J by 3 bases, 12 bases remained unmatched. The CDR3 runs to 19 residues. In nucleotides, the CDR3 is TGTGCCAGCAGTTCCCTAACTAGCGGGAGGGCTGGGGGCAAAAACATTCAGTACTTC. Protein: CASSSLTSGRAGGKNIQYF.

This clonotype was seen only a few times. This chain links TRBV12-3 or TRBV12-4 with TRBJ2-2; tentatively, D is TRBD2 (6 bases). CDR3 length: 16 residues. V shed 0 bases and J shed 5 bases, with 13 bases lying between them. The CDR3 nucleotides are TGTGCCAGCAGTTTAGCGCAGGGAGGTGGGACCGGGGAGCTGTTTTTT. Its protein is CASSLAQGGGTGELFF.

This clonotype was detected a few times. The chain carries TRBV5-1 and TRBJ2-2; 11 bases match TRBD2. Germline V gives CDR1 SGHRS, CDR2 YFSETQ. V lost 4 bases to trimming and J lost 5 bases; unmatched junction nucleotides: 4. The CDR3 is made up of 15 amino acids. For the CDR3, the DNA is TGCGCCAGCAGCATACTAGCGGGAGAAACCGGGGAGCTGTTTTTT. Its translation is CASSILAGETGELFF.

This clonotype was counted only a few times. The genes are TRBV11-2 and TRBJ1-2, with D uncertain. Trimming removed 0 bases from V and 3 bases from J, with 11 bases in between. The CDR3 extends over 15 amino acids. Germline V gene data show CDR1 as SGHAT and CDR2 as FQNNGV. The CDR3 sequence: CASSLDRGGDYGYTF. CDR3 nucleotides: TGTGCCAGCAGCTTAGATCGGGGAGGTGACTATGGCTACACCTTC. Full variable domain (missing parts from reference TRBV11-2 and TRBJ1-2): EAGVAQSPRYKIIEKRQSVAFWCNPISGHATLYWYQQILGQGPKLLIQFQNNGVVDDSQLPKDRFSAERLKGVDSTLKIQPAKLEDSAVYLCASSLDRGGDYGYTFGSGTRLTVV.

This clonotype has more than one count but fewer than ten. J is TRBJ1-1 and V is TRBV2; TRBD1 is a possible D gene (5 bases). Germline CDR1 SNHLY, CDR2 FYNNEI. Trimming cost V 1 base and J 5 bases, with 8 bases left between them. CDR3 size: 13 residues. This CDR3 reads CASSEVRGTEAFF. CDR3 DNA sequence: TGTGCCAGCAGTGAAGTTCGGGGGACTGAAGCTTTCTTT.

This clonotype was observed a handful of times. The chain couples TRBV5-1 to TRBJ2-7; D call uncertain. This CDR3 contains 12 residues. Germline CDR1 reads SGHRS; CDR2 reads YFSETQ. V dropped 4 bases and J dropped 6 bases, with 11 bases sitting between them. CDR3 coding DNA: TGCGCCAGCAGCGTCAATTTCGGCGAGCAGTACTTC. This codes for CASSVNFGEQYF.

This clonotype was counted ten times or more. The CDR3 sequence: CASSLHGAINYGYTF. CDR3 coding DNA: TGTGCCAGCAGTTTACATGGGGCAATTAACTATGGCTACACCTTC. The V call is TRBV12-3 or TRBV12-4, the J call TRBJ1-2; the D gene is possibly TRBD1 (5 bases). Trimming removed 2 bases at V and 1 base at J, with 11 bases between. The CDR3 length is 15 residues.

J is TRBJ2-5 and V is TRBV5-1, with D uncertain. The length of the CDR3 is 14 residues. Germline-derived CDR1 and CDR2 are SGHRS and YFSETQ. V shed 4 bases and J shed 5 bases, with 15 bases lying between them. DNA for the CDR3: TGCGCCAGCAGCATCTCAGTGGTTCGGGAGACCCAGTACTTC. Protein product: CASSISVVRETQYF.

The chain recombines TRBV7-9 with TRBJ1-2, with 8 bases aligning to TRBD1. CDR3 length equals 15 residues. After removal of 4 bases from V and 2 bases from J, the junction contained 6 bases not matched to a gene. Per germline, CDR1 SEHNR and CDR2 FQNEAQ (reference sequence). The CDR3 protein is CASSSVDRGNYGYTF. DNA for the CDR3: TGTGCCAGCAGCTCGGTTGACAGGGGAAACTATGGCTACACCTTC.

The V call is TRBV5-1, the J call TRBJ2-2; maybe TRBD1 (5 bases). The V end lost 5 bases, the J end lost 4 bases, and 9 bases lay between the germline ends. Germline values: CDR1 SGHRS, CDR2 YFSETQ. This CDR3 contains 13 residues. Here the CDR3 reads CASSGASTGELFF. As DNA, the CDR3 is TGCGCCAGCAGTGGGGCGAGCACCGGGGAGCTGTTTTTT. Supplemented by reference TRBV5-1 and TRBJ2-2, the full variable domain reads KAGVTQTPRYLIKTRGQQVTLSCSPISGHRSVSWYQQTPGQGLQFLFEYFSETQRNKGNFPGRFSGRQFSNSRSEMNVSTLELGDSALYLCASSGASTGELFFGEGSRLTVL.

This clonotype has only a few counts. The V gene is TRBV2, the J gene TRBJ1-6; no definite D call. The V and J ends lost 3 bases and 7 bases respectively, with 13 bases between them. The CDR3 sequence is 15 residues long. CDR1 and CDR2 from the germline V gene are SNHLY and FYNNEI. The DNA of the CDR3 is TGTGCCAGCAGTGAGGCCCGCCAGGCCAATTCACCCCTCCACTTT. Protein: CASSEARQANSPLHF.

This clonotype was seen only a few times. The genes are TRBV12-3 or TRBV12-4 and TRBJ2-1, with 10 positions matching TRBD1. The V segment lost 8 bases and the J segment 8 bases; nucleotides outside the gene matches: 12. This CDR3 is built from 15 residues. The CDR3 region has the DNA TGTGCCAGCGCCCGCGGACAGGGGGATTGGCATGAGCAGTTCTTC. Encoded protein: CASARGQGDWHEQFF.

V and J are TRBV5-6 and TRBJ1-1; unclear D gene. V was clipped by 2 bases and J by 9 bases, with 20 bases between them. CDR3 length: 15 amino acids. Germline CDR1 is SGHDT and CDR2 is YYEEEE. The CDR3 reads CASSFWSGELKKAFF. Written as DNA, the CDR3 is TGTGCCAGCAGCTTTTGGAGTGGTGAACTGAAAAAAGCTTTCTTT. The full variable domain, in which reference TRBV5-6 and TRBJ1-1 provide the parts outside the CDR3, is DAGVTQSPTHLIKTRGQQVTLRCSPKSGHDTVSWYQQALGQGPQFIFQYYEEEERQRGNFPDRFSGHQFPNYSSELNVNALLLGDSALYLCASSFWSGELKKAFFGQGTRLTVV.

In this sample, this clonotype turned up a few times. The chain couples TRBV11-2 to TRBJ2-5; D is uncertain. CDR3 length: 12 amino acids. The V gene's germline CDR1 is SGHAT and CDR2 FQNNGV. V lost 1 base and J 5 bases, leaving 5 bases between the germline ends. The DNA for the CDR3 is TGTGCCAGCAGCTTAGTGAAGGAGACCCAGTACTTC. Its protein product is CASSLVKETQYF.

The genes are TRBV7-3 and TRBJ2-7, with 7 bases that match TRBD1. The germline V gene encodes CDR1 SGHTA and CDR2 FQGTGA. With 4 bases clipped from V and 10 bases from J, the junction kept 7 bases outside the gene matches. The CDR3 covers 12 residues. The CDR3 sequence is CASSSRDSPQYF. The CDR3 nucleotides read TGTGCCAGCAGCTCCCGGGACAGTCCCCAGTACTTC.

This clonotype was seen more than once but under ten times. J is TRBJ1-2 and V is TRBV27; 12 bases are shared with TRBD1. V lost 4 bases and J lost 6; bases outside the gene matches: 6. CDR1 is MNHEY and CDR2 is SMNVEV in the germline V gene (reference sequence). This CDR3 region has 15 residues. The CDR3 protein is CASSSGRDRGHGYTF. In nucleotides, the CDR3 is TGTGCCAGCAGTTCCGGCCGGGACAGGGGGCATGGCTACACCTTC.

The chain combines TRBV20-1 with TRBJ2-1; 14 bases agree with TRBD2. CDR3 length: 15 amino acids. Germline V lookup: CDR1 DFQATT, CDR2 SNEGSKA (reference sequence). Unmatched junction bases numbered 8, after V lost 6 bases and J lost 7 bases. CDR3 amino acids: CSAPTSGGASNEQFF. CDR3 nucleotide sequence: TGCAGTGCCCCGACTAGCGGGGGGGCCTCTAATGAGCAGTTCTTC.

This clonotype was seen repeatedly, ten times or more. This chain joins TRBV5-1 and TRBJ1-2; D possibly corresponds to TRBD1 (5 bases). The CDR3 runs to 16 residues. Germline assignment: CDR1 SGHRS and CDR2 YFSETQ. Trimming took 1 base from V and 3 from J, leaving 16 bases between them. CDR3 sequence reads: CASSLRWDGDDYGYTF. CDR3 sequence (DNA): TGCGCCAGCAGCTTGAGATGGGACGGCGACGACTATGGCTACACCTTC.

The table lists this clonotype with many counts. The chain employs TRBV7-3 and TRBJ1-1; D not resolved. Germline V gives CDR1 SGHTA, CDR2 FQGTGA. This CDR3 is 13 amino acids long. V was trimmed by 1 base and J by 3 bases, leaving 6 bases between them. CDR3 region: CASSLIGDTEAFF. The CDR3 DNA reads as TGTGCCAGCAGCTTAATAGGCGACACTGAAGCTTTCTTT.